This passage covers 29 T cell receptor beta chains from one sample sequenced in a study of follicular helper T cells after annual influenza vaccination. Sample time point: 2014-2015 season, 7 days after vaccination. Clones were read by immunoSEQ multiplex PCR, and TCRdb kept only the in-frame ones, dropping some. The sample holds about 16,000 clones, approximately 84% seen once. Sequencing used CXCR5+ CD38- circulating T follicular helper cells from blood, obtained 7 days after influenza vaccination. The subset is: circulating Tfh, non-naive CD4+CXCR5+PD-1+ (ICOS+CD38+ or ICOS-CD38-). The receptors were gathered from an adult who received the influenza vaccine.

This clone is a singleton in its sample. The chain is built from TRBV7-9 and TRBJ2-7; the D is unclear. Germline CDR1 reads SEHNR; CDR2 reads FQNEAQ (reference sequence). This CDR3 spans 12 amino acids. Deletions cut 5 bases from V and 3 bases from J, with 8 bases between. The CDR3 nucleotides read TGTGCCAGCAGCCACGCAGACTACGAGCAGTACTTC. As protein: CASSHADYEQYF.

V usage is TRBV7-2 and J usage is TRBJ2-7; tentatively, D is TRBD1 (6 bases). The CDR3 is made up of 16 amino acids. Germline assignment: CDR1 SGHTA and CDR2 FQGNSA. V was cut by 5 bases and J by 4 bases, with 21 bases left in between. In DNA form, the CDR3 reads TGTGCCAGCAGCAAAGAGGGGGTAGCTCTAAGATACGAGCAGTACTTC. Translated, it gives CASSKEGVALRYEQYF.

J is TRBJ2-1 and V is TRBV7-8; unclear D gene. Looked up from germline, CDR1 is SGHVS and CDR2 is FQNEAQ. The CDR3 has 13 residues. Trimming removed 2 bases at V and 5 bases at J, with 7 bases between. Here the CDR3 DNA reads TGTGCCAGCAGCTTAAGTCGGGACAATGAGCAGTTCTTC. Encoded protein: CASSLSRDNEQFF.

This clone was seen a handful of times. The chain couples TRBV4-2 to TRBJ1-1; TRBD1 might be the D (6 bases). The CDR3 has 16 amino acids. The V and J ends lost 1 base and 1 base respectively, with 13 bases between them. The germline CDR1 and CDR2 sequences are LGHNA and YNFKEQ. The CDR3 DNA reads TGTGCCAGCAGCCAAGCGTTTGGGGGGGCGAACACTGAAGCTTTCTTT. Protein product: CASSQAFGGANTEAFF.

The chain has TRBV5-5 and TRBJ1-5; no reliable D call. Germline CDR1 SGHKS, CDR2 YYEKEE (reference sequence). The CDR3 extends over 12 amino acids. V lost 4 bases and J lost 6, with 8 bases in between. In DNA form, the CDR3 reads TGTGCCAGCAGCCCCGCGGTTCAGCCCCAGCATTTT. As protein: CASSPAVQPQHF.

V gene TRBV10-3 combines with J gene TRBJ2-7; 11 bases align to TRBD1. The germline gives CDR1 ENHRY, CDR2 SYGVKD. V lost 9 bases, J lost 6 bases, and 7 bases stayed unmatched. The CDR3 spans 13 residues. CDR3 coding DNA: TGTGCCATTGCCGGGACAGGGGGTAGCGAGCAGTACTTC. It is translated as CAIAGTGGSEQYF.

The CDR3 sequence is CASSDGAGARADTQYF. CDR3 nucleotide sequence: TGTGCCAGCAGTGACGGGGCGGGAGCCCGGGCAGATACGCAGTATTTT. This rearrangement joins TRBV2 to TRBJ2-3, with 7 bases identical to TRBD2. The CDR3 length is 16 residues. The J segment lost 4 bases and the V segment lost 3 bases, leaving 10 bases of the junction unmatched. Looked up from germline, CDR1 is SNHLY and CDR2 is FYNNEI.

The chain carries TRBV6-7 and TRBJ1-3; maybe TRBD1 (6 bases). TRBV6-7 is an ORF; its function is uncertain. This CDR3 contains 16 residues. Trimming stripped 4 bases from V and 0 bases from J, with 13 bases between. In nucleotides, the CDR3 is TGTGCCAGCAGTTCCTTAGACAGGAGCTCTGGAAACACCATATATTTT. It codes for CASSSLDRSSGNTIYF.

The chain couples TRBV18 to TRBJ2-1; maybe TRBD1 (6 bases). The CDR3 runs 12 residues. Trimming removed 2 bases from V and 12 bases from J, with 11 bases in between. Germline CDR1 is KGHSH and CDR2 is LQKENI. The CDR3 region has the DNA TGTGCCAGCTCACCAACAGGGTTCTGGCAGTTCTTC. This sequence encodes CASSPTGFWQFF.

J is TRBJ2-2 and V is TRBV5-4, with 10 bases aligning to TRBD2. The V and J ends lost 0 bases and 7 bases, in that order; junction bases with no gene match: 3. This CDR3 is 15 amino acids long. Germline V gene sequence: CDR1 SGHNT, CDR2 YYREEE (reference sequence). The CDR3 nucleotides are TGTGCCAGCAGCTTGGCCAGCGGGAGGGGCGGGGAGCTGTTTTTT. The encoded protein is CASSLASGRGGELFF.

CDR3: CASSQLGRGFNEQYF. CDR3 in DNA: TGTGCCAGCAGCCAATTGGGCAGGGGATTCAACGAGCAGTACTTC. V and J are TRBV14 and TRBJ2-5, with D tentatively TRBD1 (6 bases). The assigned J gene may be wrong: the sequence end matches TRBJ2-7 better. CDR1 is SGHDN and CDR2 is FVKESK in the germline V gene. The CDR3 totals 15 residues.

The CDR3 nucleotides read TGTGCCAGCAGTCAGGGAGGGACAGGGGCCGGGGAGCTGTTTTTT. It yields the protein CASSQGGTGAGELFF. J is TRBJ2-2 and V is TRBV6-5; 10 nucleotides agree with TRBD1. The CDR3 is 15 amino acids. CDR1 and CDR2 (germline): MNHEY, SVGAGI. V was clipped by 5 bases and J by 6 bases; unmatched bases: 6.

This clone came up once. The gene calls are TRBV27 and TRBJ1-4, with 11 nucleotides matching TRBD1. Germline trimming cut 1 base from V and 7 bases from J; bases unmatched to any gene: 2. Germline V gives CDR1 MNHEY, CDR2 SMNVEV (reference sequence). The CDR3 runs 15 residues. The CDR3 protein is CASSLFGTGGEKLFF. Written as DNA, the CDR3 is TGTGCCAGCAGTTTATTTGGGACAGGGGGTGAAAAACTGTTTTTT. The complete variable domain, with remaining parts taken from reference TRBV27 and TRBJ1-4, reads EAQVTQNPRYLITVTGKKLTVTCSQNMNHEYMSWYRQDPGLGLRQIYYSMNVEVTDKGDVPEGYKVSRKEKRNFPLILESPSPNQTSLYFCASSLFGTGGEKLFFGSGTQLSVL.

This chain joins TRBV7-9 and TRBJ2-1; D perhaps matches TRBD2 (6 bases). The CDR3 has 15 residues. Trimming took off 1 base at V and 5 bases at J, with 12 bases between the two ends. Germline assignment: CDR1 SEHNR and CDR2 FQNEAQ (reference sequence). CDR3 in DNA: TGTGCCAGCAGCTTAGGGAGGGTTTCTCACAATGAGCAGTTCTTC. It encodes CASSLGRVSHNEQFF.

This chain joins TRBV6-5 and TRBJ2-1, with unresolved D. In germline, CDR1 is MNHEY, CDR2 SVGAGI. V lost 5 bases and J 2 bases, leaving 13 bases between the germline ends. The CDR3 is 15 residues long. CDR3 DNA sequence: TGTGCCAGCAGTGCCTACTTTGACACCTACAATGAGCAGTTCTTC. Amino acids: CASSAYFDTYNEQFF.

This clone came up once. The CDR3, as DNA: TGTGCCAGCAGCCTCGGGATCTACAGTGGTGGAGATACGCAGTATTTT. It encodes CASSLGIYSGGDTQYF. V is TRBV11-3 and J is TRBJ2-3, with a possible D match to TRBD2 (5 bases). Between the trimmed V and J ends, which lost 5 bases and 5 bases, there was a span of 20 bases. CDR3 length equals 16 residues. CDR1 and CDR2 from the germline V gene are SGHNT and YENEEA.

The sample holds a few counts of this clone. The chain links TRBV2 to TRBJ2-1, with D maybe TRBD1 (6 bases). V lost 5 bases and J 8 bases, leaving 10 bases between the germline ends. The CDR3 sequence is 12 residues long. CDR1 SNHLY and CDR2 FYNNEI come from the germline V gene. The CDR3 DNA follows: TGTGCCAGCAGTAAACAGGGAGATGAGCAGTTCTTC. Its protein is CASSKQGDEQFF.

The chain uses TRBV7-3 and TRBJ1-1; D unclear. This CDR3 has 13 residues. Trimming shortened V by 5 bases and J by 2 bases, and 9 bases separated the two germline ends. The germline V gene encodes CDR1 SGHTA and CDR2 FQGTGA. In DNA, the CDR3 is TGTGCCAGCAGCCCTTATCTTAACACTGAAGCTTTCTTT. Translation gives CASSPYLNTEAFF.

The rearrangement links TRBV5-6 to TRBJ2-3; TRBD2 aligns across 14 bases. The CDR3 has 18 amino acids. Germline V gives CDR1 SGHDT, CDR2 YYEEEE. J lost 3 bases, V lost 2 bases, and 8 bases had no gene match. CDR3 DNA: TGTGCCAGCAGCTTACGGACTAGCGGGGGGTTTAGGACAGATACGCAGTATTTT. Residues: CASSLRTSGGFRTDTQYF.

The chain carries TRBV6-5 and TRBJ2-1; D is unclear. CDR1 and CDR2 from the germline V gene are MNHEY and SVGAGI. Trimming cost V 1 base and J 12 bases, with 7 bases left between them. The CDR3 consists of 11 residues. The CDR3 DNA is TGTGCCAGCAGTTACTACCGGGTGCAGTTCTTC. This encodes CASSYYRVQFF.

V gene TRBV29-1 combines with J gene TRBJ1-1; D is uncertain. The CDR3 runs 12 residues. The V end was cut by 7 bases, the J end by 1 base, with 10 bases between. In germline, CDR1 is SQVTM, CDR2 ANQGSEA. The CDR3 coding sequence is TGCAGCGGCCGATTGGCGAACACTGAAGCTTTCTTT. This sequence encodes CSGRLANTEAFF.

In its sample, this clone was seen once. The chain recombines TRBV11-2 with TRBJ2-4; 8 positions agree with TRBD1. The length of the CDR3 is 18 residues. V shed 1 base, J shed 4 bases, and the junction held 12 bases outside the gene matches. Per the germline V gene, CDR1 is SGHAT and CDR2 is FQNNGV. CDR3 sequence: CASSLARYRGEYKNIQYF. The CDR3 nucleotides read TGTGCCAGCAGCTTAGCTCGCTACAGGGGGGAATATAAAAACATTCAGTACTTC.

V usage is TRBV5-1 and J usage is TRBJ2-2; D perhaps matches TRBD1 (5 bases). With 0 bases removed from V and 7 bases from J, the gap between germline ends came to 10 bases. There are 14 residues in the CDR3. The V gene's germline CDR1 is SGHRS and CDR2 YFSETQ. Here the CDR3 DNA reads TGCGCCAGCAGCTTGGAAAGGGGAATCGGGGAGCTGTTTTTT. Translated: CASSLERGIGELFF.

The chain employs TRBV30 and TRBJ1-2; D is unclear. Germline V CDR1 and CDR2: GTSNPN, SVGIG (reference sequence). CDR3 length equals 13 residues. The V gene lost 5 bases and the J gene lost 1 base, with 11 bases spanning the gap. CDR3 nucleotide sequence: TGTGCCTGGGATCCGGGTTATAACTATGGCTACACCTTC. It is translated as CAWDPGYNYGYTF.

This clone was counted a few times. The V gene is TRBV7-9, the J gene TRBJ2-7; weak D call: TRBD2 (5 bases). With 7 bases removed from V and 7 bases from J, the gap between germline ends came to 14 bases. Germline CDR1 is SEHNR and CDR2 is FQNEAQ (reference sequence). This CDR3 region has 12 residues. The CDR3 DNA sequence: TGTGCCAGCAACCCTAGTTCGGGGGAGCAGTACTTC. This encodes CASNPSSGEQYF.

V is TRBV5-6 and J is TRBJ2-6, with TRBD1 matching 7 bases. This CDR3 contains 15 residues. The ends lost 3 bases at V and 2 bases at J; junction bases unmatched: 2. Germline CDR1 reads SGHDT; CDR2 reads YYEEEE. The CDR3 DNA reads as TGTGCCAGCAGCTATGACAGGGCTGGGGCCAACGTCCTGACTTTC. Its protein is CASSYDRAGANVLTF.

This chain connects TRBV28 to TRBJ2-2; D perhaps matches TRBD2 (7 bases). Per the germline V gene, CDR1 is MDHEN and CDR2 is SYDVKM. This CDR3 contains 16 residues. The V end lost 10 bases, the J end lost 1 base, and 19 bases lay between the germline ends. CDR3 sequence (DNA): TGTGCCACCCAGGGGAGGGGAGGGGGGAACACCGGGGAGCTGTTTTTT. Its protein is CATQGRGGGNTGELFF.

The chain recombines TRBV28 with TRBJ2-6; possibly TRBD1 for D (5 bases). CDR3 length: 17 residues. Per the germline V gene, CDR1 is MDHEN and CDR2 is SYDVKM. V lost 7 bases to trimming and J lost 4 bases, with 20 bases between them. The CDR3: CASNSKGYRTGANVLTF. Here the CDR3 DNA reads TGTGCCAGCAACTCAAAGGGGTACCGGACCGGGGCCAACGTCCTGACTTTC.

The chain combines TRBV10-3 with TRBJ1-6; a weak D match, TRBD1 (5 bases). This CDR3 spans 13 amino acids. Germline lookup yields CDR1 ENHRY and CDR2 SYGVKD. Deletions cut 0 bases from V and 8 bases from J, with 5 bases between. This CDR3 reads CAISESGDSPLHF. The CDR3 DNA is TGTGCCATCAGTGAGTCAGGGGATTCACCCCTCCACTTT.